The clone carrying this T cell receptor (beta chain) was picked up many times. Its antigen remains unknown. These data belong to a study of T cells in Graves' hyperthyroidism and ophthalmopathy. The CDR3 is 16 residues long. Unmatched junction bases numbered 12, after V lost 4 bases and J lost 5 bases. CDR1 and CDR2 from the germline V gene are DFQATT and SNEGSKA (reference sequence). Study-wide results and caveats: A model built on 13 V-J features separated ophthalmopathy from stable hyperthyroidism. Most clonotypes that expanded in the thyroid above 0.001 also showed up in blood. Median prediction lead before ophthalmopathy onset was 6.5 to 7 months with the model.

The CDR3 regions of TCR beta were amplified from RNA transcripts. An initial round of RT-PCR targeting the TCR CDR3 relied on the HTBI primer set. TCRdb fed the multiplex PCR reads into MiXCR, producing one record per CDR3 protein. The repertoire holds around 660,000 distinct CDR3 sequences, 40% to 55% seen once, with less than 9% in the top ten. Criteria for exclusion of patients were uncontrolled infection, other autoimmune disease, pregnancy or lactation. This clonotype was sampled from an adult man with Graves' disease, either hyperthyroidism or ophthalmopathy (not recorded which). The sequenced sample consisted of peripheral blood or thyroid tissue (not recorded which). V is TRBV20-1 and J is TRBJ1-5, with TRBD1 matching over 9 bases. The CDR3 spells CSATTGTGRSYQPQHF. CDR3 DNA: TGCAGTGCTACGACCGGGACAGGGAGGTCTTATCAGCCCCAGCATTTT.